These 10 T cell receptor beta chains share one sample of origin, sequenced in a study of cytomegalovirus exposure and HLA in healthy donors. Vbeta (60) and Jbeta (13) primers were used in the PCR. The data were produced by immunoSEQ multiplex PCR, yet TCRdb's version contains in-frame clones alone and is incomplete. Of 160,000 or so clones listed, 85% are singletons. The sequencing sample was made of PBMCs. These receptor sequences come from a woman aged 18-35 years in good health and CMV-seronegative.

This sequence joins TRBV19 and TRBJ1-6, with D possibly TRBD1 on 5 matching bases. The germline V gene encodes CDR1 LNHDA and CDR2 SQIVND (reference sequence). The CDR3 contains 15 residues. V was trimmed by 8 bases and J by 7 bases, leaving 18 bases between them. The CDR3 loop is CASAGPSGSNSPLHF. The CDR3 region has the DNA TGTGCCAGTGCAGGGCCATCTGGCTCAAATTCACCCCTCCACTTT.

The V call is TRBV13, the J call TRBJ1-1, with 7 bases matching TRBD1. Unmatched junction bases numbered 9, after V lost 2 bases and J lost 0 bases. This CDR3 comprises 17 residues. From germline, CDR1 is PRHDT and CDR2 FYEKMQ (reference sequence). CDR3 bases: TGTGCCAGCAGCTTATACAGGGGACTCAACTTGAACACTGAAGCTTTCTTT. Amino acids: CASSLYRGLNLNTEAFF.

This clone was observed a single time. The V call is TRBV4-3, the J call TRBJ2-2; the D gene is possibly TRBD2 (5 bases). Germline values: CDR1 LGHNA, CDR2 YSLEER. The CDR3 is made up of 15 amino acids. V gave up 1 base and J gave up 0 bases, with 6 bases separating them. The CDR3 sequence is CASSQAGTNTGELFF. Here the CDR3 DNA reads TGCGCCAGCAGCCAAGCGGGGACGAACACCGGGGAGCTGTTTTTT.

As for this clone: The junction departs from germline at one end; a sequencing error may be responsible. The chain recombines TRBV7-8 with TRBJ1-2; TRBD1 might be the D (6 bases). The CDR3 is made up of 14 amino acids. From germline, CDR1 is SGHVS and CDR2 FQNEAQ. In DNA, the CDR3 is TGTGCCAGCAGCCGACAGGCGAAGACCTATGGCTACGCCTTC. Residues: CASSRQAKTYGYAF. Filled out from reference TRBV7-8 and TRBJ1-2, the complete variable domain reads GAGVSQSPRYKVAKRGQDVALRCDPISGHVSLFWYQQALGQGPEFLTYFQNEAQLDKSGLPSDRFFAERPEGSVSTLKIQRTQQEDSAVYLCASSRQAKTYGYAFGSGTRLTVV.

This clone was seen many times. The chain uses TRBV28 and TRBJ1-5; D is ambiguous. This CDR3 comprises 11 residues. Germline V lookup: CDR1 MDHEN, CDR2 SYDVKM. V gave up 5 bases and J gave up 7 bases, with 6 bases separating them. The CDR3, as DNA: TGTGCCAGCAGTCGAGTCCAGCCCCAGCATTTT. It yields the protein CASSRVQPQHF.

The chain joins TRBV30 to TRBJ2-1; a possible D gene is TRBD1 (5 bases). CDR3 length: 15 residues. V lost 1 base and J 3 bases, leaving 13 bases between the germline ends. In germline, CDR1 is GTSNPN, CDR2 SVGIG (reference sequence). CDR3 region: CAWSEGQSGYNEQFF. The DNA of the CDR3 is TGTGCCTGGAGTGAGGGGCAGTCGGGCTACAATGAGCAGTTCTTC.

The chain combines TRBV29-1 with TRBJ2-7; D is perhaps TRBD2 (5 bases). The ends were cut back, 2 bases at V and 7 bases at J, with 15 bases in the middle. CDR3 length: 13 residues. From germline, CDR1 is SQVTM and CDR2 ANQGSEA. The CDR3 reads CSVELASSREQYF. CDR3 DNA sequence: TGCAGCGTTGAACTGGCTAGCTCAAGGGAGCAGTACTTC.

This chain joins TRBV28 and TRBJ2-6, with 7 nucleotides matching TRBD1. This CDR3 has 15 amino acids. V shed 5 bases, J shed 2 bases, and the junction held 3 bases outside the gene matches. Germline CDR1 and CDR2: MDHEN and SYDVKM. The CDR3 DNA reads as TGTGCCAGCAGTCACGACAGGGCTGGGGCCAACGTCCTGACTTTC. This codes for CASSHDRAGANVLTF.

This sequence joins TRBV6-1 and TRBJ2-3, with D possibly being TRBD2 (6 bases). The CDR3 sequence is 14 residues long. CDR1 and CDR2 from the germline V gene are MNHNS and SASEGT. Trimming left V 4 bases short and J 0 bases short, with 8 bases between. The CDR3 coding sequence is TGTGCCAGCAGTGGGGCGGGGAGCACAGATACGCAGTATTTT. Its translation: CASSGAGSTDTQYF.

Remarks on this clone: At one boundary the junction diverges from the germline segment, which might be a read error. The chain is built from TRBV10-1 and TRBJ2-7, with 9 bases fitting TRBD1. Germline CDR1 and CDR2: WNHNN and SYGVQD (reference sequence). CDR3 length: 11 amino acids. Here the CDR3 reads CASGRDRVMWF. The DNA for the CDR3 is TGCGCCAGCGGACGGGACAGGGTTATGTGGTTC.